One sample yielded the 8 T cell receptor beta chains listed below, sequenced in a study of T cells in tumors after PD-1 blockade. Clones were read by immunoSEQ multiplex PCR, and TCRdb kept only the in-frame ones, dropping some. In the table there are around 50,000 clones, under 85% of which are singletons. This specimen was PBMCs, taken before anti-PD-1 therapy. Receptor source: a human donor with advanced basal cell or squamous cell carcinoma (not recorded which).

The chain has TRBV12-3 or TRBV12-4 and TRBJ1-2, with D possibly being TRBD1 (5 bases). The CDR3 runs 12 residues. The ends were cut back, 6 bases at V and 8 bases at J, with 13 bases in the middle. CDR3 region: CASRVGARGYTF. Here the CDR3 DNA reads TGTGCCAGCAGGGTTGGGGCAAGAGGCTACACCTTC.

V usage is TRBV5-6 and J usage is TRBJ1-1; no reliable D call. Germline V gives CDR1 SGHDT, CDR2 YYEEEE. The CDR3 has 14 amino acids. Trimming cost V 0 bases and J 8 bases, with 14 bases left between them. The CDR3 region has the DNA TGTGCCAGCAGCTTGGGTTCATGGAGGGCAGAAGCTTTCTTT. It encodes CASSLGSWRAEAFF.

Note on this clone: One junction end does not reproduce the germline sequence, and a read error may be involved. V gene TRBV2 combines with J gene TRBJ2-7; D not certain. The V gene's germline CDR1 is SNHLY and CDR2 FYNNEI. This CDR3 region has 11 residues. CDR3 region: CASSYSDEQYF. CDR3 in DNA: TGTGCCAGCAGTTACTCCGACGAGCAGTACTTC.

This chain links TRBV6-2 or TRBV6-3 with TRBJ1-2; the D gene is possibly TRBD1 (5 bases). V shed 6 bases and J shed 4 bases, with 9 bases lying between them. From germline, CDR1 is MNHEY and CDR2 SVGEGT. This CDR3 region has 12 residues. The CDR3 DNA is TGTGCCAGCAGCACAGGAACCTATGGCTACACCTTC. It translates to CASSTGTYGYTF.

This chain links TRBV19 with TRBJ2-5, with 9 bases that match TRBD1. After removal of 3 bases from V and 4 bases from J, the junction contained 3 bases not matched to a gene. CDR3 length equals 14 residues. Germline V CDR1 and CDR2: LNHDA, SQIVND (reference sequence). CDR3 nucleotide sequence: TGTGCCAGTAGTATCGGACAGGGGCGAGAGACCCAGTACTTC. Its protein is CASSIGQGRETQYF.

This sequence joins TRBV2 and TRBJ2-7; the match to TRBD1 covers 8 bases. Germline CDR1 reads SNHLY; CDR2 reads FYNNEI. The J segment lost 6 bases and the V segment lost 9 bases, leaving 7 bases of the junction unmatched. The CDR3 is made up of 12 amino acids. The CDR3 reads CARGQGIGEQYF. CDR3 DNA sequence: TGTGCCAGAGGACAGGGAATAGGCGAGCAGTACTTC. Based on the CDR3 plus reference TRBV2 and TRBJ2-7, the full variable domain is EPEVTQTPSHQVTQMGQEVILRCVPISNHLYFYWYRQILGQKVEFLVSFYNNEISEKSEIFDDQFSVERPDGSNFTLKIRSTKLEDSAMYFCARGQGIGEQYFGPGTRLTVT.

The V call is TRBV5-1, the J call TRBJ2-2; 9 bases are a match to TRBD1. V was pared by 1 base and J by 7 bases, with 5 bases of the junction left unmatched. CDR1 is SGHRS and CDR2 is YFSETQ in the germline V gene. The CDR3 runs to 15 residues. CDR3 coding DNA: TGCGCCAGCAGCTTGAGGACAGGGGCGGACGGGGAGCTGTTTTTT. It codes for CASSLRTGADGELFF. Full variable domain (rest looked up from reference TRBV5-1 and TRBJ2-2): KAGVTQTPRYLIKTRGQQVTLSCSPISGHRSVSWYQQTPGQGLQFLFEYFSETQRNKGNFPGRFSGRQFSNSRSEMNVSTLELGDSALYLCASSLRTGADGELFFGEGSRLTVL.

The chain employs TRBV19 and TRBJ2-5, with D tentatively TRBD2 (6 bases). CDR1 is LNHDA, CDR2 SQIVND, per germline (reference sequence). The CDR3 has 14 amino acids. The V end lost 6 bases, the J end lost 5 bases, and 16 bases lay between the germline ends. The CDR3, as DNA: TGTGCCAGTAGCCCTGGTAAAGGGAGGGAGACCCAGTACTTC. The encoded protein is CASSPGKGRETQYF.